Each of the 26 T cell receptor beta chains below was sequenced from the same sample in a study of T cell repertoires in cytomegalovirus infection. In TCRdb, the reads were re-called with MiXCR into one record per CDR3 protein. The sample shows about 310,000 distinct CDR3 sequences, 8% to 10% of them seen only once. Sequenced input: PBMCs. These receptors were obtained from a human donor in good health (CMV status not recorded). Some clones in this sample may be carry-over from other donors' samples.

The rearrangement joins TRBV19 to TRBJ1-5; no clear D. There are 14 residues in the CDR3. Germline CDR1 is LNHDA and CDR2 is SQIVND (reference sequence). V lost 3 bases and J lost 3, with 9 bases in between. DNA of the CDR3: TGTGCCAGTAGTATCGGTCCCCACAATCAGCCCCAGCATTTT. Translation: CASSIGPHNQPQHF.

This clonotype came up a few times. The chain has TRBV15 and TRBJ1-5; 7 nucleotides match TRBD1. This CDR3 region has 16 residues. Germline values: CDR1 LNHNV, CDR2 YYDKDF (reference sequence). The junction had 5 bases not matched to a gene; V was cut back by 3 bases and J by 0 bases. This CDR3 reads CATSSRQGYSNQPQHF. The CDR3 region has the DNA TGTGCCACCAGCAGTCGACAGGGTTATAGCAATCAGCCCCAGCATTTT.

Concerning this clonotype: This may stem from a read error, because a much larger clone lies one nucleotide away. CDR3 in DNA: TGCAGCGTTAATTTTTGGAGTGAGCGGTACACCGGGGAGCTGTTTTTT. Amino acids: CSVNFWSERYTGELFF. The chain is built from TRBV29-1 and TRBJ2-2, with D tentatively TRBD2 (5 bases). The CDR3 length is 16 residues. In germline, CDR1 is SQVTM, CDR2 ANQGSEA. The V gene lost 5 bases and the J gene lost 3 bases, with 19 bases spanning the gap.

This clonotype was detected many times. CDR3 bases: TGTGCCAGCAGCTTAAGGCAACCCCCCGACGAGCAGTACTTC. It is translated as CASSLRQPPDEQYF. This sequence joins TRBV7-2 and TRBJ2-7; no clear D gene. The CDR3 contains 14 residues. Germline CDR1 SGHTA, CDR2 FQGNSA. Trimming removed 2 bases at V and 5 bases at J, with 13 bases between.

This clonotype has a count of ten or more. The J gene is TRBJ2-6, the V gene TRBV7-9, with D unclear. The CDR3 is made up of 14 amino acids. V lost 1 base to trimming and J lost 7 bases, with 8 bases between them. In germline, CDR1 is SEHNR, CDR2 FQNEAQ (reference sequence). The CDR3 spells CASSLELGANVLTF. CDR3 coding DNA: TGTGCCAGCAGCTTAGAGCTCGGTGCCAACGTCCTGACTTTC.

In this sample, this clonotype turned up many times. The chain uses TRBV28 and TRBJ2-1; TRBD1 or TRBD2 may be the D gene (6 bases each). The germline V gene encodes CDR1 MDHEN and CDR2 SYDVKM. The CDR3 totals 13 residues. V shed 3 bases and J shed 8 bases, with 11 bases lying between them. CDR3 in amino acids: CASSLGGSDEQFF. For the CDR3, the DNA is TGTGCCAGCAGTTTGGGGGGCTCGGATGAGCAGTTCTTC.

In the case of this clonotype: A much bigger clone sits one base away, suggesting this may be a read error. V is TRBV14 and J is TRBJ1-1; D gene uncertain. The CDR3 runs to 14 residues. CDR1 SGHDN and CDR2 FVKESK come from the germline V gene. Trimming took off 4 bases at V and 1 base at J, with 10 bases between the two ends. The DNA for the CDR3 is TGTGCCAGCAGCCGTCGGGATCGGAACACTGAAGCTTTCTTT. Translated, it gives CASSRRDRNTEAFF. The entire variable domain, with the rest obtained from reference TRBV14 and TRBJ1-1, is as follows: EAGVTQFPSHSVIEKGQTVTLRCDPISGHDNLYWYRRVMGKEIKFLLHFVKESKQDESGMPNNRFLAERTGGTYSTLKVQPAELEDSGVYFCASSRRDRNTEAFFGQGTRLTVV.

Many counts were recorded for this clonotype. This chain uses TRBV5-1 with TRBJ1-4; D is possibly TRBD1 (6 bases). Germline V gene sequence: CDR1 SGHRS, CDR2 YFSETQ. CDR3 length: 14 amino acids. The ends were cut back, 4 bases at V and 6 bases at J, with 13 bases in the middle. In DNA, the CDR3 is TGCGCCAGCAGCCCGGGACAACTAGATGAAAAACTGTTTTTT. This sequence encodes CASSPGQLDEKLFF.

This clonotype was counted ten times or more. The CDR3 sequence is CASSLGGGGGLYNEQFF. The CDR3 nucleotides read TGTGCCAGCAGCTTAGGGGGAGGGGGGGGCCTCTACAATGAGCAGTTCTTC. V is TRBV7-8 and J is TRBJ2-1, with D tentatively TRBD2 (7 bases). Trimming took 1 base from V and 3 from J, leaving 16 bases between them. There are 17 residues in the CDR3. Per the germline V gene, CDR1 is SGHVS and CDR2 is FQNEAQ.

This clonotype was seen ten or more times. V and J are TRBV28 and TRBJ2-7; no clear D gene. CDR3 length equals 13 residues. Germline CDR1 reads MDHEN; CDR2 reads SYDVKM. V gave up 1 base and J gave up 0 bases, with 4 bases separating them. The CDR3 loop is CASSLYNSYEQYV. Here the CDR3 DNA reads TGTGCCAGCAGTTTATATAACTCCTACGAGCAGTACGTC.

Ten or more counts support this clonotype. Its ends do not fully match the called genes, so a read error is possible. This chain connects TRBV2 to TRBJ1-1; the match to TRBD1 covers 8 bases. The CDR3 is made up of 10 amino acids. The germline CDR1 and CDR2 sequences are SNHLY and FYNNEI. The CDR3 reads CASRGQEGRF. The CDR3 DNA sequence: TGTGCCAGCAGGGGACAGGAAGGCCGATTT.

This clonotype has more than one count but fewer than ten. V gene TRBV28 combines with J gene TRBJ2-7, with 8 positions matching TRBD1. Germline-derived CDR1 and CDR2 are MDHEN and SYDVKM. J gave up 6 bases and V 5 bases, and 15 bases lay outside the gene matches. This CDR3 region has 16 residues. CDR3 sequence (DNA): TGTGCCAGCAGTCGCACCCAACCCAGGGGGCAGGGCGAGCAGTACGTC. As protein: CASSRTQPRGQGEQYV.

The chain joins TRBV18 to TRBJ2-3; perhaps D is TRBD1 or TRBD2 (5 bases each). CDR3 length: 11 residues. The germline V and J ends were trimmed by 6 bases and 9 bases, with 10 bases remaining between them. CDR1 and CDR2 (germline): KGHSH, LQKENI. This CDR3 is CASSLAGTQYF. The CDR3 DNA sequence: TGTGCCAGCTCCCTAGCAGGGACGCAGTATTTT.

This clonotype was counted many times. The chain combines TRBV29-1 with TRBJ1-1; weak D call: TRBD1 (6 bases). Trimming left V 0 bases short and J 1 base short, with 6 bases between. Germline-derived CDR1 and CDR2 are SQVTM and ANQGSEA. The CDR3 loop spans 13 amino acids. The CDR3 DNA sequence: TGCAGCGTTGAAGACAGGGGGAACACTGAAGCTTTCTTT. It yields the protein CSVEDRGNTEAFF.

Many counts were recorded for this clonotype. The chain employs TRBV7-2 and TRBJ2-7; 7 bases line up with TRBD1. CDR1 is SGHTA and CDR2 is FQGNSA in the germline V gene. The V gene end was trimmed by 5 bases and the J gene end by 5 bases; junction bases not matched to a gene: 6. The CDR3 runs to 13 residues. The CDR3 DNA sequence: TGTGCCAGCAGCCCCACAGGGGCCCACGAGCAGTACTTC. Its translation is CASSPTGAHEQYF.

This clonotype has ten or more counts. The chain uses TRBV20-1 and TRBJ1-2, with D possibly matching TRBD1 (5 bases). The V and J ends lost 5 bases and 8 bases respectively, with 24 bases between them. The CDR3 length is 15 residues. CDR1 DFQATT and CDR2 SNEGSKA come from the germline V gene (reference sequence). The CDR3 bases are TGCAGTGCTCCGTATGAGCCAGGAGGGACGGGGGGCTACACCTTC. Translated: CSAPYEPGGTGGYTF.

In this sample, this clonotype turned up many times. This chain uses TRBV2 with TRBJ2-1, with unresolved D. The CDR3 runs 13 residues. Germline CDR1 reads SNHLY; CDR2 reads FYNNEI. Trimming shortened V by 9 bases and J by 6 bases, and 15 bases separated the two germline ends. CDR3 nucleotides: TGTGCCAGTACCCCGTCGCGTCCCAATGAGCAGTTCTTC. This sequence encodes CASTPSRPNEQFF. Supplemented by reference TRBV2 and TRBJ2-1, the full variable domain reads EPEVTQTPSHQVTQMGQEVILRCVPISNHLYFYWYRQILGQKVEFLVSFYNNEISEKSEIFDDQFSVERPDGSNFTLKIRSTKLEDSAMYFCASTPSRPNEQFFGPGTRLTVL.

This clonotype was seen a few times. CDR3 sequence: CSARDRSGGSSTDTQYF. In nucleotides, the CDR3 is TGCAGTGCTAGAGATAGGAGCGGGGGATCTAGCACAGATACGCAGTATTTT. This chain uses TRBV20-1 with TRBJ2-3; 8 bases are a match to TRBD2. Trimming cost V 0 bases and J 0 bases; bases outside gene matches: 8. Per the germline V gene, CDR1 is DFQATT and CDR2 is SNEGSKA (reference sequence). The CDR3 is 17 amino acids.

In its sample, this clonotype was seen a few times. The CDR3 spells CASSPGVGNSPLHF. The CDR3 DNA reads TGTGCCAGCTCACCAGGGGTAGGGAATTCACCCCTCCACTTT. The chain recombines TRBV18 with TRBJ1-6; D is unclear. CDR1 and CDR2 from the germline V gene are KGHSH and LQKENI. V lost 2 bases and J lost 7, with 9 bases in between. The CDR3 loop spans 14 amino acids. Variable domain in full (rest from reference TRBV18 and TRBJ1-6): NAGVMQNPRHLVRRRGQEARLRCSPMKGHSHVYWYRQLPEEGLKFMVYLQKENIIDESGMPKERFSAEFPKEGPSILRIQQVVRGDSAAYFCASSPGVGNSPLHFGNGTRLTVT.

Ten or more counts support this clonotype. The V and J genes are TRBV5-1 and TRBJ2-3; TRBD2 aligns across 8 bases. The J segment lost 2 bases and the V segment lost 1 base, leaving 6 bases of the junction unmatched. Germline V CDR1 and CDR2: SGHRS, YFSETQ. The CDR3 has 16 amino acids. The CDR3 DNA reads TGCGCCAGCAGCTTGACCAGCGGGGGAATCACAGATACGCAGTATTTT. Protein sequence: CASSLTSGGITDTQYF. Complete variable domain (other parts from reference TRBV5-1 and TRBJ2-3): KAGVTQTPRYLIKTRGQQVTLSCSPISGHRSVSWYQQTPGQGLQFLFEYFSETQRNKGNFPGRFSGRQFSNSRSEMNVSTLELGDSALYLCASSLTSGGITDTQYFGPGTRLTVL.

There are many counts of this clonotype. The chain couples TRBV20-1 to TRBJ2-1, with unresolved D. This CDR3 is 15 amino acids long. Germline V gene sequence: CDR1 DFQATT, CDR2 SNEGSKA (reference sequence). The V gene lost 1 base and the J gene lost 6 bases, with 16 bases spanning the gap. CDR3 loop: CSARAQSHPFNEQFF. CDR3 DNA sequence: TGCAGTGCTAGAGCCCAAAGCCACCCCTTCAATGAGCAGTTCTTC.

This clonotype was recorded a few times. The chain is built from TRBV6-4 and TRBJ2-1; 7 nucleotides agree with TRBD2. Germline V CDR1 and CDR2: MRHNA, SNTAGT. The trim removed 4 bases at V and 6 bases at J, leaving 3 bases unmatched. The CDR3 totals 13 residues. The CDR3: CASSVGGINEQFF. As DNA, the CDR3 is TGTGCCAGCAGTGTCGGGGGGATCAATGAGCAGTTCTTC.

The table lists this clonotype with a count of one. The chain links TRBV20-1 to TRBJ2-1, with TRBD2 matching over 14 bases. This CDR3 region has 19 residues. Per the germline V gene, CDR1 is DFQATT and CDR2 is SNEGSKA (reference sequence). The V segment lost 1 base and the J segment 4 bases; nucleotides outside the gene matches: 12. The chain's CDR3 is CSARAPGLAGARGYNEQFF. The CDR3 DNA reads as TGCAGTGCTAGAGCCCCGGGACTAGCGGGGGCCCGGGGTTACAATGAGCAGTTCTTC.

On this clonotype: The germline gene is not matched at one end of the junction; a read error may be the cause. J is TRBJ1-2 and V is TRBV28; TRBD1 is a possible D gene (6 bases). Germline V gene lookup returns CDR1 MDHEN and CDR2 SYDVKM. The CDR3 length is 12 residues. This chain's CDR3 is CVSNPGAYGYNF. In nucleotides, the CDR3 is TGTGTCAGCAATCCGGGGGCCTATGGCTACAACTTC.

There are many counts of this clonotype. The CDR3: CASIETGETDTQYF. CDR3 DNA sequence: TGTGCCAGCATCGAGACAGGGGAGACAGATACGCAGTATTTT. V usage is TRBV27 and J usage is TRBJ2-3, with 8 bases matching TRBD1. V was clipped by 7 bases and J by 3 bases; unmatched bases: 6. This CDR3 contains 14 residues. Looked up from germline, CDR1 is MNHEY and CDR2 is SMNVEV (reference sequence).

At least ten counts were recorded for this clonotype. V gene TRBV5-6 combines with J gene TRBJ2-3; D is perhaps TRBD2 (6 bases). Germline V gives CDR1 SGHDT, CDR2 YYEEEE. V was shortened by 4 bases and J by 2 bases, with 17 bases between the two germline ends. The CDR3 extends over 16 amino acids. For the CDR3, the DNA is TGTGCCAGCAGCCATTGGCCGGGACTCAACACAGATACGCAGTATTTT. Translated: CASSHWPGLNTDTQYF. The full variable domain, in which reference TRBV5-6 and TRBJ2-3 provide the parts outside the CDR3, is DAGVTQSPTHLIKTRGQQVTLRCSPKSGHDTVSWYQQALGQGPQFIFQYYEEEERQRGNFPDRFSGHQFPNYSSELNVNALLLGDSALYLCASSHWPGLNTDTQYFGPGTRLTVL.